These 32 T cell receptor beta chains were all obtained from the same sample, sequenced in a study of blood T cell repertoires in COVID-19 (dated by TCRdb to 2020 to 2021). The library was produced with the immunoSEQ multiplex PCR assay. TCRdb obtained this table from immuneACCESS and retained in-frame rearrangements with V and J assigned. These tables miss some clones; where compared with another copy, unresolved V genes account for less than half of the shortfall, and the remainder is unexplained. The sample table shows about 78,000 clones, and 90% are seen once. The ten biggest clones cover about 1% of the sample. Sequenced: peripheral blood. The receptors come from a woman aged 45-60 years in a cohort sampled during active COVID-19.

The CDR3 DNA reads TGTGCCAGCAGCTTAGAGGGCGGGAGGGAGAACAGCTCCTACGAGCAGTACTTC. This encodes CASSLEGGRENSSYEQYF. This chain joins TRBV7-9 and TRBJ2-7; 9 nucleotides line up with TRBD2. V was pared by 1 base and J by 0 bases, with 10 bases of the junction left unmatched. This CDR3 is 18 amino acids long. Germline loops: CDR1 SEHNR, CDR2 FQNEAQ (reference sequence).

This chain uses TRBV18 with TRBJ1-2; TRBD1 is a possible D gene (6 bases). This CDR3 contains 17 residues. Trimming took 4 bases from V and 4 from J, leaving 22 bases between them. CDR1 and CDR2 (germline): KGHSH, LQKENI. The CDR3 nucleotides are TGTGCCAGCTCACTACAAACCCGACAGGTGGAGAGCTATGGCTACACCTTC. Its translation is CASSLQTRQVESYGYTF.

V usage is TRBV11-2 and J usage is TRBJ2-5; tentative D call: TRBD1 (5 bases). V was trimmed by 0 bases and J by 1 base, leaving 12 bases between them. Germline loops: CDR1 SGHAT, CDR2 FQNNGV. This CDR3 region has 16 residues. The CDR3 reads CASSLEPARGQETQYF. The CDR3 DNA sequence: TGTGCCAGCAGCTTAGAGCCGGCTAGGGGCCAAGAGACCCAGTACTTC.

In DNA, the CDR3 is TGTGCCAGCAGGGGAGGGACTAGCACAGATACGCAGTATTTT. Translation gives CASRGGTSTDTQYF. The rearrangement uses TRBV2 and TRBJ2-3, with 7 bases fitting TRBD2. Germline assignment: CDR1 SNHLY and CDR2 FYNNEI. Trimming at V came to 6 bases and at J to 0 bases, leaving 3 bases not matched to a gene. This CDR3 is built from 14 residues.

The rearrangement uses TRBV5-1 and TRBJ2-1; the match to TRBD2 covers 15 bases. V trimming: 3 bases; J trimming: 8 bases; junction bases outside the gene matches: 6. This CDR3 contains 16 residues. Germline-derived CDR1 and CDR2 are SGHRS and YFSETQ. CDR3 amino acids: CASSSGLAGGVDEQFF. The CDR3 coding sequence is TGCGCCAGCAGCTCCGGACTAGCGGGAGGGGTCGATGAGCAGTTCTTC.

This chain connects TRBV7-9 to TRBJ2-7; D not certain. Trimming stripped 5 bases from V and 1 base from J, with 6 bases between. CDR1 and CDR2 from the germline V gene are SEHNR and FQNEAQ (reference sequence). The CDR3 totals 12 residues. The CDR3 nucleotides read TGTGCCAGCAGCCCCCAATCCTACGAGCAGTACTTC. This codes for CASSPQSYEQYF.

The chain carries TRBV4-1 and TRBJ1-2; D perhaps matches TRBD1 (6 bases). The V gene lost 4 bases and the J gene lost 7 bases, with 16 bases spanning the gap. CDR3 length: 14 amino acids. Germline CDR1 is MGHRA and CDR2 is YSYEKL. This chain's CDR3 is CASSRRQVEGGYTF. The CDR3 DNA reads TGCGCCAGCAGCCGTCGACAGGTAGAGGGTGGCTACACCTTC.

The chain joins TRBV7-2 to TRBJ2-7; 7 bases line up with TRBD1. With V trimmed by 2 bases and J by 0 bases, 4 bases remained unmatched. Germline-derived CDR1 and CDR2 are SGHTA and FQGNSA. This CDR3 has 15 amino acids. This CDR3 reads CASSLPTGPSYEQYF. CDR3 in DNA: TGTGCCAGCAGCTTACCGACAGGGCCCTCCTACGAGCAGTACTTC.

The gene calls are TRBV15 and TRBJ1-4, with 7 bases identical to TRBD1. V was clipped by 5 bases and J by 4 bases; unmatched bases: 10. Germline V gene data show CDR1 as LNHNV and CDR2 as YYDKDF (reference sequence). There are 16 residues in the CDR3. The CDR3 reads CATSRYVGDSNEKLFF. The CDR3 DNA sequence: TGTGCCACCAGCCGTTACGTGGGGGACAGTAATGAAAAACTGTTTTTT.

This clone came up once. This chain joins TRBV3-1 (or the pseudogene TRBV3-2) and TRBJ1-4, with TRBD1 as a possible D gene (5 bases). CDR3 length: 14 amino acids. From germline, CDR1 is LGHDT and CDR2 YNNKEL (reference sequence). Trimming pared 1 base from V and 8 bases from J, leaving 11 bases between. The CDR3 region is CASSQGGAREKLFF. The CDR3 DNA is TGTGCCAGCAGCCAAGGGGGCGCACGAGAAAAACTGTTTTTT.

The chain recombines TRBV18 with TRBJ1-2; D perhaps matches TRBD1 (6 bases). CDR3 length: 16 residues. V dropped 3 bases and J dropped 4 bases, with 18 bases sitting between them. CDR1 KGHSH and CDR2 LQKENI come from the germline V gene. The CDR3 nucleotides are TGTGCCAGCTCACCCGATCAGATACAGGGATCCTATGGCTACACCTTC. Its translation: CASSPDQIQGSYGYTF.

The genes are TRBV5-1 and TRBJ2-7, with 8 nucleotides matching TRBD2. Germline V gives CDR1 SGHRS, CDR2 YFSETQ. The CDR3 consists of 14 residues. The ends lost 2 bases at V and 4 bases at J; junction bases unmatched: 5. CDR3 in DNA: TGCGCCAGCAGCTTCGGAGCGGGAGTGTACGAGCAGTACTTC. Amino acid sequence: CASSFGAGVYEQYF.

J is TRBJ2-3 and V is TRBV19; 9 bases match TRBD2. The J segment lost 4 bases and the V segment lost 6 bases, leaving 2 bases of the junction unmatched. The germline V gene encodes CDR1 LNHDA and CDR2 SQIVND (reference sequence). The CDR3 spans 13 residues. The DNA for the CDR3 is TGTGCCAGTAGGGGACTAGCTTCAGATACGCAGTATTTT. Protein sequence: CASRGLASDTQYF.

The chain employs TRBV7-9 and TRBJ2-7, with D maybe TRBD1 (6 bases). V dropped 2 bases and J dropped 6 bases, with 17 bases sitting between them. This CDR3 has 15 residues. From germline, CDR1 is SEHNR and CDR2 FQNEAQ (reference sequence). For the CDR3, the DNA is TGTGCCAGCAGCTTATGGCAGGGGACCAGCGGCGAGCAGTACTTC. Translated, it gives CASSLWQGTSGEQYF.

The V gene is TRBV7-2, the J gene TRBJ1-5; no definite D call. Per the germline V gene, CDR1 is SGHTA and CDR2 is FQGNSA. V was clipped by 1 base and J by 0 bases, with 10 bases between them. The CDR3 extends over 16 amino acids. CDR3 amino acids: CASSLVSGYSNQPQHF. The CDR3 DNA reads as TGTGCCAGCAGCTTAGTCTCAGGATATAGCAATCAGCCCCAGCATTTT.

The J gene is TRBJ2-5, the V gene TRBV13; TRBD1 aligns across 11 bases. Per the germline V gene, CDR1 is PRHDT and CDR2 is FYEKMQ (reference sequence). V shed 4 bases and J 5 bases; nucleotides not matched to a gene: 3. The CDR3 has 14 amino acids. This CDR3 is CASSWDRGYETQYF. In DNA, the CDR3 is TGTGCCAGCAGCTGGGACAGGGGGTACGAGACCCAGTACTTC.

The genes are TRBV5-5 and TRBJ1-1; 8 bases are shared with TRBD1. Looked up from germline, CDR1 is SGHKS and CDR2 is YYEKEE (reference sequence). This CDR3 region has 16 residues. V was clipped by 3 bases and J by 5 bases; unmatched bases: 12. For the CDR3, the DNA is TGTGCCAGCAGCTATGACAGGGGAGGGCGAAAGACTGAAGCTTTCTTT. Translated: CASSYDRGGRKTEAFF. Complete variable domain (other parts from reference TRBV5-5 and TRBJ1-1): DAGVTQSPTHLIKTRGQQVTLRCSPISGHKSVSWYQQVLGQGPQFIFQYYEKEERGRGNFPDRFSARQFPNYSSELNVNALLLGDSALYLCASSYDRGGRKTEAFFGQGTRLTVV.

The V and J genes are TRBV9 and TRBJ1-6; 7 bases align to TRBD1. This CDR3 is built from 14 residues. The trim removed 6 bases at V and 10 bases at J, leaving 10 bases unmatched. Germline V gene lookup returns CDR1 SGDLS and CDR2 YYNGEE. CDR3 nucleotide sequence: TGTGCCAGCAACTCAGGGGGAGTGGGGTCACCCCTCCACTTT. Translated, it gives CASNSGGVGSPLHF. Filled out from reference TRBV9 and TRBJ1-6, the complete variable domain reads DSGVTQTPKHLITATGQRVTLRCSPRSGDLSVYWYQQSLDQGLQFLIQYYNGEERAKGNILERFSAQQFPDLHSELNLSSLELGDSALYFCASNSGGVGSPLHFGNGTRLTVT.

The chain has TRBV4-1 and TRBJ1-1, with TRBD1 matching over 9 bases. With 4 bases clipped from V and 7 bases from J, the junction kept 7 bases outside the gene matches. The length of the CDR3 is 14 residues. CDR1 and CDR2 (germline): MGHRA, YSYEKL. The DNA for the CDR3 is TGCGCCAGCAGCCTTGGGACAGGGTTGATTGAAGCTTTCTTT. Translation: CASSLGTGLIEAFF.

The chain employs TRBV11-1 and TRBJ1-1; TRBD1 is a possible D gene (5 bases). CDR1 is SGHAT, CDR2 FQDESV, per germline (reference sequence). The V gene lost 1 base and the J gene lost 4 bases, with 10 bases spanning the gap. The CDR3 loop spans 14 amino acids. Here the CDR3 DNA reads TGTGCCAGCAGCTTAGGGGGGGAGACCACTGAAGCTTTCTTT. It encodes CASSLGGETTEAFF. The variable domain in full, completed from reference TRBV11-1 and TRBJ1-1, reads EAEVAQSPRYKITEKSQAVAFWCDPISGHATLYWYRQILGQGPELLVQFQDESVVDDSQLPKDRFSAERLKGVDSTLKIQPAELGDSAMYLCASSLGGETTEAFFGQGTRLTVV.

In nucleotides, the CDR3 is TGCAGCGTTGTTAGCGGGTCGTCGTGGAACGGGGAGCTGTTTTTT. It specifies CSVVSGSSWNGELFF. The chain is built from TRBV29-1 and TRBJ2-2; 7 bases map to TRBD2. The CDR3 covers 15 residues. With 4 bases clipped from V and 7 bases from J, the junction kept 12 bases outside the gene matches. CDR1 SQVTM and CDR2 ANQGSEA come from the germline V gene.

This chain connects TRBV9 to TRBJ1-2, with a possible D match to TRBD1 (6 bases). The V end lost 5 bases, the J end lost 7 bases, and 24 bases lay between the germline ends. The CDR3 is 16 residues long. Germline V gene data show CDR1 as SGDLS and CDR2 as YYNGEE. The CDR3 DNA sequence: TGTGCCAGCAGTGAGGTCGGTAAGGGGGAGTTTAGTGGCTACACCTTC. Translation gives CASSEVGKGEFSGYTF.

The rearrangement uses TRBV6-5 and TRBJ2-3; D might be TRBD1 (6 bases). Trimming took off 7 bases at V and 1 base at J, with 12 bases between the two ends. This CDR3 spans 14 amino acids. CDR1 is MNHEY, CDR2 SVGAGI, per germline. The CDR3 sequence is CASNGQLGTDTQYF. CDR3 bases: TGTGCCAGCAACGGACAGTTGGGCACAGATACGCAGTATTTT.

The chain joins TRBV5-1 to TRBJ2-1; 12 bases agree with TRBD1. CDR1 and CDR2 from the germline V gene are SGHRS and YFSETQ. The CDR3 length is 15 residues. V lost 5 bases, J lost 9 bases, and 9 bases stayed unmatched. The CDR3 sequence: CASRPPGQGAGEQFF. The CDR3 DNA sequence: TGCGCCAGCAGGCCTCCGGGACAGGGGGCAGGTGAGCAGTTCTTC.

V and J are TRBV19 and TRBJ1-2, with 7 bases that match TRBD1. Germline trimming cut 7 bases from V and 5 bases from J; bases unmatched to any gene: 13. Germline lookup yields CDR1 LNHDA and CDR2 SQIVND (reference sequence). The CDR3 extends over 15 amino acids. The CDR3 DNA sequence: TGTGCCAGTAATACGGGGACAGCCTCTATATATGGCTACACCTTC. Its translation: CASNTGTASIYGYTF.

The V and J genes are TRBV11-2 and TRBJ1-1; D gene uncertain. CDR1 and CDR2 from the germline V gene are SGHAT and FQNNGV. CDR3 length: 13 residues. With 0 bases removed from V and 4 bases from J, the gap between germline ends came to 6 bases. The CDR3 spells CASSLDTGTEAFF. CDR3 nucleotides: TGTGCCAGCAGCTTAGATACGGGCACTGAAGCTTTCTTT.

The gene calls are TRBV19 and TRBJ2-7; D call uncertain. Germline V lookup: CDR1 LNHDA, CDR2 SQIVND (reference sequence). The CDR3 has 15 amino acids. V lost 5 bases to trimming and J lost 1 base, with 15 bases between them. In nucleotides, the CDR3 is TGTGCCAGTAGTCCTCAGGCGTCCGCGTCCTACGAGCAGTACTTC. Translating gives CASSPQASASYEQYF.

This clone is medium-sized in the sample. The J gene is TRBJ2-1, the V gene TRBV19, with 10 nucleotides matching TRBD1. CDR3 size: 14 residues. Unmatched junction bases numbered 4, after V lost 5 bases and J lost 6 bases. Germline assignment: CDR1 LNHDA and CDR2 SQIVND (reference sequence). The chain's CDR3 is CASSSGQGTNEQFF. CDR3 bases: TGTGCCAGTAGTTCGGGACAGGGGACCAATGAGCAGTTCTTC.

The chain's CDR3 is CASSLSTSGTDTQYF. CDR3 DNA sequence: TGTGCCAGCAGTTTATCGACTAGCGGCACAGATACGCAGTATTTT. This chain links TRBV7-9 with TRBJ2-3; 8 nucleotides align to TRBD2. Germline CDR1 SEHNR, CDR2 FQNEAQ (reference sequence). The trim removed 6 bases at V and 1 base at J, leaving 6 bases unmatched. The CDR3 is made up of 15 amino acids.

The chain recombines TRBV6-1 with TRBJ1-5; 9 positions agree with TRBD1. The CDR3 covers 15 residues. Germline V gene sequence: CDR1 MNHNS, CDR2 SASEGT. With 6 bases clipped from V and 7 bases from J, the junction kept 10 bases outside the gene matches. The CDR3 DNA follows: TGTGCCAGCAGCTTGGGACAGGGTGTTTGGCAGCCCCAGCATTTT. Protein: CASSLGQGVWQPQHF.

This clone was observed once. V gene TRBV19 combines with J gene TRBJ2-7; TRBD1 aligns across 7 bases. Losses at the gene ends were 4 bases for V and 2 bases for J; bases not matched to a gene: 14. The CDR3 has 17 amino acids. Germline values: CDR1 LNHDA, CDR2 SQIVND (reference sequence). The CDR3 DNA sequence: TGTGCCAGTAGTAGGCGGAAACGGGACAGCCATCCCTACGAGCAGTACTTC. It yields the protein CASSRRKRDSHPYEQYF. Full variable domain (missing parts from reference TRBV19 and TRBJ2-7): DGGITQSPKYLFRKEGQNVTLSCEQNLNHDAMYWYRQDPGQGLRLIYYSQIVNDFQKGDIAEGYSVSREKKESFPLTVTSAQKNPTAFYLCASSRRKRDSHPYEQYFGPGTRLTVT.

V usage is TRBV11-2 and J usage is TRBJ2-1; the match to TRBD2 covers 15 bases. This CDR3 is 17 amino acids long. After removal of 5 bases from V and 6 bases from J, the junction contained 8 bases not matched to a gene. Germline V gene lookup returns CDR1 SGHAT and CDR2 FQNNGV. CDR3 sequence (DNA): TGTGCCAGCAGCACGGGACTAGCGGGAGGCCAGTCCAATGAGCAGTTCTTC. This translates into CASSTGLAGGQSNEQFF. The variable domain in full, completed from reference TRBV11-2 and TRBJ2-1, reads EAGVAQSPRYKIIEKRQSVAFWCNPISGHATLYWYQQILGQGPKLLIQFQNNGVVDDSQLPKDRFSAERLKGVDSTLKIQPAKLEDSAVYLCASSTGLAGGQSNEQFFGPGTRLTVL.